These 6 T cell receptor beta chains were all obtained from the same sample, sequenced in a study of CD8 T cells in Susac syndrome. Random hexamers were used to reverse transcribe the RNA input (about 0.5 to 1 ug). Each CDR3 protein gets one entry after TCRdb re-called the immunoSEQ multiplex PCR reads with MiXCR. Of tens of thousands of distinct CDR3 sequences listed, 80% to 95% are singletons. Sequenced input: CD8+ T cells from PBMCs. These receptors were obtained from a human donor in good health.

The chain links TRBV20-1 to TRBJ2-7, with a tentative D call TRBD2 (5 bases). The V end was cut by 3 bases, the J end by 3 bases, with 12 bases between. The length of the CDR3 is 13 residues. Germline CDR1 and CDR2: DFQATT and SNEGSKA (reference sequence). The CDR3 DNA follows: TGCAGTGCTAGGAGCCTCCGGGGCTACGAGCAGTACTTC. Residues: CSARSLRGYEQYF.

The chain couples TRBV6-6 to TRBJ2-3, with TRBD2 identical over 8 bases. The CDR3 covers 15 residues. Germline CDR1 reads MNHNY; CDR2 reads SVGAGI (reference sequence). Germline trimming cut 2 bases from V and 5 bases from J; bases unmatched to any gene: 6. CDR3 coding DNA: TGTGCCAGCAGTTACGGAGCGGGAGTGTTAGATACGCAGTATTTT. Translating gives CASSYGAGVLDTQYF.

The chain joins TRBV6-5 to TRBJ2-7; 11 bases match TRBD2. Germline lookup yields CDR1 MNHEY and CDR2 SVGAGI. V lost 6 bases, J lost 6 bases, and 4 bases stayed unmatched. CDR3 length: 13 amino acids. The DNA for the CDR3 is TGTGCCAGCAGCTCCGGACTAGCGGGCGAGCAGTACTTC. It translates to CASSSGLAGEQYF.

This sequence joins TRBV4-1 and TRBJ1-4; D gene ambiguous. Germline lookup yields CDR1 MGHRA and CDR2 YSYEKL. CDR3 length: 16 amino acids. V was cut by 0 bases and J by 6 bases, with 14 bases left in between. CDR3 residues: CASSQDRNSIHEKLFF. In DNA form, the CDR3 reads TGCGCCAGCAGCCAAGATCGGAACAGTATACATGAAAAACTGTTTTTT.

V usage is TRBV7-2 and J usage is TRBJ1-4, with unresolved D. The CDR3 runs 14 residues. Per germline, CDR1 SGHTA and CDR2 FQGNSA. V shed 8 bases and J shed 2 bases, with 12 bases lying between them. The chain's CDR3 is CASRSVSTNEKLFF. CDR3 DNA: TGTGCCAGCCGATCAGTCTCGACTAATGAAAAACTGTTTTTT.

The V and J genes are TRBV13 and TRBJ2-7, with TRBD2 identical over 7 bases. The CDR3 has 16 residues. From germline, CDR1 is PRHDT and CDR2 FYEKMQ (reference sequence). V lost 5 bases and J lost 3; bases outside the gene matches: 13. The CDR3 sequence is CASSPRGASGNYEQYF. CDR3 in DNA: TGTGCCAGCAGCCCCCGAGGGGCTAGCGGTAACTACGAGCAGTACTTC.